Listed below are T cell receptor beta chains from one sample, sequenced in a study of T-cell reconstitution after alpha-beta-depleted transplantation in children. MiXCR was run by TCRdb on the PCR reads, yielding one entry per CDR3 protein. There are approximately 89,000 distinct CDR3 sequences in the sample; around 15% occur only once, and 15% to 20% lies in the top ten. The source was PBMCs, mostly from graft donor cells, collected 180 days after TCRalphabeta/CD19-depleted stem cell transplant. These receptors came from a male patient aged 2 to 9 who had a stem cell transplant for acute lymphoblastic leukemia, so the T cells may come from the graft donor. The CDR3 runs from the conserved cysteine through the conserved F or W. Each record gives: J gene, D gene, clone size, V gene, CDR3 protein, CDR3 DNA. D genes are given only for firm matches. Only some rows state a clone size, as once, few, many or a class for expanded clones.

>TRBJ2-2|NA|NA|TRBV15
CATSRELRAGELFF
TGTGCCACCAGCAGAGAGCTAAGGGCCGGGGAGCTGTTTTTT
>TRBJ2-7|TRBD1|NA|TRBV11-3
CASSLTGGHHEQYF
TGTGCCAGCAGCTTAACAGGGGGGCATCACGAGCAGTACTTC
>TRBJ2-1|NA|NA|TRBV24-1
CATSPGGENYNEQFF
TGTGCCACCAGTCCAGGCGGGGAGAATTACAATGAGCAGTTCTTC
>TRBJ2-7|TRBD2|NA|TRBV7-8
CASSLGTSGAPLPYEQYF
TGTGCCAGCAGCTTAGGGACTAGCGGGGCACCCCTGCCCTACGAGCAGTACTTC
>TRBJ1-4|NA|NA|TRBV28
CASSPRGATNEKLFF
TGTGCCAGCAGTCCCCGGGGGGCGACTAATGAAAAACTGTTTTTT
>TRBJ2-7|TRBD1|NA|TRBV12-3/TRBV12-4
CASSYRGQDYEQYF
TGTGCCAGCAGTTACAGGGGGCAGGACTACGAGCAGTACTTC
>TRBJ1-2|TRBD1|NA|TRBV10-3
CATWFDRGLEGYTF
TGTGCCACCTGGTTTGACAGGGGGCTTGAAGGCTACACCTTC
>TRBJ1-2|TRBD1|few|TRBV7-2
CASSLVDRGDYGYTF
TGTGCCAGCAGCTTAGTGGACAGGGGAGACTATGGCTACACCTTC
>TRBJ2-7|TRBD2|many|TRBV29-1
CSVGAGVLSEQYF
TGCAGCGTTGGAGCGGGGGTACTATCCGAGCAGTACTTC
>TRBJ2-1|NA|many|TRBV6-1
CASRRGTSSYNEQFF
TGTGCCAGCAGAAGGGGCACATCTTCCTACAATGAGCAGTTCTTC
>TRBJ1-2|TRBD1|NA|TRBV14
CASSQAGTGMYGYTF
TGTGCCAGCAGCCAAGCCGGGACAGGGATGTATGGCTACACCTTC
>TRBJ2-1|TRBD2|NA|TRBV29-1
CSVGPGLEGTYNEQFF
TGCAGCGTCGGTCCCGGACTAGAGGGGACTTACAATGAGCAGTTCTTC
>TRBJ2-7|NA|few|TRBV12-3/TRBV12-4
CASSWDGLDEQYF
TGTGCCAGCAGTTGGGACGGACTTGACGAGCAGTACTTC
>TRBJ2-7|NA|many|TRBV12-3/TRBV12-4
CASSLPDSGSYEQYF
TGTGCCAGCAGTTTACCGGACAGTGGCTCCTACGAGCAGTACTTC
>TRBJ1-1|TRBD1|NA|TRBV7-2
CASSLNRGFTEAFF
TGTGCCAGCAGCCTAAACAGGGGATTCACTGAAGCTTTCTTT
>TRBJ2-7|NA|few|TRBV12-3/TRBV12-4
CASLSQLSLRQYF
TGTGCCAGCTTGAGCCAGTTGTCCCTACGGCAGTACTTC
>TRBJ1-1|TRBD1|many|TRBV12-3/TRBV12-4
CASSPQGKTEAFF
TGTGCCAGCAGTCCACAGGGGAAAACTGAAGCTTTCTTT
>TRBJ2-2|TRBD1|NA|TRBV12-3/TRBV12-4
CASSFLRDSNTGELFF
TGTGCCAGCAGTTTTTTACGGGACAGCAACACCGGGGAGCTGTTTTTT
>TRBJ2-6|TRBD2|NA|TRBV5-1
CASSLARLAGGSGANVLTF
TGCGCCAGCAGCTTGGCCAGATTAGCGGGGGGCTCTGGGGCCAACGTCCTGACTTTC
>TRBJ2-7|TRBD2|NA|TRBV3-1
CASSQDQRGRHEQYF
TGTGCCAGCAGCCAAGATCAGCGGGGGAGACACGAGCAGTACTTC
>TRBJ2-3|NA|few|TRBV6-5
CASSYSSGPQYF
TGTGCCAGCAGTTACTCGTCGGGACCGCAGTATTTT
>TRBJ2-1|TRBD2|few|TRBV10-3
CAIKDGTSYNEQFF
TGTGCCATCAAGGATGGGACTAGCTACAATGAGCAGTTCTTC
>TRBJ2-3|NA|NA|TRBV7-9
CASSAALLGNTDTQYF
TGTGCCAGCAGCGCCGCCCTCTTGGGGAACACAGATACGCAGTATTTT
>TRBJ2-5|NA|many|TRBV7-8
CASSLRMGLQETQYF
TGTGCCAGCAGCTTGAGGATGGGTTTACAAGAGACCCAGTACTTC
>TRBJ2-7|NA|few|TRBV6-2/TRBV6-3
CASSYFSGMGYEQYF
TGTGCCAGCAGTTACTTTTCAGGGATGGGCTACGAGCAGTACTTC
>TRBJ2-3|NA|many|TRBV13
CASSLGPSTDTQYF
TGTGCCAGCAGCTTAGGCCCAAGCACAGATACGCAGTATTTT